These 12 T cell receptor beta chains originate from one sample sequenced in a study of blood T cell repertoires in COVID-19. Assay used: immunoSEQ multiplex PCR; TCRdb lists only in-frame clones, some missing. Of about 150,000 clones in the sample, 80% are singletons; the top ten hold roughly 0.58%. The sequenced material came from peripheral blood. The receptors come from a man aged 55 to 69 with acute or convalescent COVID-19.

This clone was detected once. This chain connects TRBV7-2 to TRBJ1-3, with a tentative D call TRBD1 (5 bases). The germline V gene has CDR1 SGHTA and CDR2 FQGNSA. The CDR3 loop spans 16 amino acids. Trimming stripped 5 bases from V and 0 bases from J, with 14 bases between. The DNA of the CDR3 is TGTGCCAGCAGCCATGGGACTGGCCCCTCTGGAAACACCATATATTTT. Amino acid sequence: CASSHGTGPSGNTIYF.

The chain employs TRBV7-2 and TRBJ2-7; no definite D call. Trimming took off 1 base at V and 1 base at J, with 8 bases between the two ends. Germline V gene sequence: CDR1 SGHTA, CDR2 FQGNSA. This CDR3 contains 14 residues. The CDR3 DNA follows: TGTGCCAGCAGCTTAGACTTGCCGTCCTACGAGCAGTACTTC. Translation gives CASSLDLPSYEQYF.

The rearrangement links TRBV7-2 to TRBJ2-3, with D unresolved. The germline V gene encodes CDR1 SGHTA and CDR2 FQGNSA. The CDR3 is made up of 14 amino acids. Trimming removed 6 bases from V and 0 bases from J, with 10 bases in between. The CDR3 reads CASRPTFSTDTQYF. CDR3 nucleotides: TGTGCCAGCAGACCTACCTTTAGCACAGATACGCAGTATTTT.

The genes are TRBV18 and TRBJ2-5; unclear D gene. Trimming left V 3 bases short and J 1 base short, with 9 bases between. Germline V gene sequence: CDR1 KGHSH, CDR2 LQKENI. The length of the CDR3 is 14 residues. CDR3 amino acids: CASSPPNSQETQYF. For the CDR3, the DNA is TGTGCCAGCTCACCCCCCAACAGCCAAGAGACCCAGTACTTC.

The rearrangement uses TRBV28 and TRBJ2-1, with a possible D match to TRBD2 (6 bases). V lost 6 bases, J lost 7 bases, and 19 bases lay in between. This CDR3 contains 15 residues. CDR1 and CDR2 (germline): MDHEN, SYDVKM. In DNA, the CDR3 is TGTGCCAGCAGGTCAATCGGAGGGCCGGGGAATGAGCAGTTCTTC. This gives the protein CASRSIGGPGNEQFF.

V gene TRBV18 combines with J gene TRBJ1-6; D gene ambiguous. Germline assignment: CDR1 KGHSH and CDR2 LQKENI. This CDR3 is built from 16 residues. With 4 bases removed from V and 8 bases from J, the gap between germline ends came to 18 bases. The CDR3 DNA follows: TGTGCCAGCTCACTACGAGATCCGGGGAGAGATTCACCCCTCCACTTT. Translating it yields CASSLRDPGRDSPLHF.

The rearrangement uses TRBV6-1 and TRBJ2-1, with D unclear. V dropped 5 bases and J dropped 7 bases, with 6 bases sitting between them. This CDR3 spans 11 amino acids. CDR1 MNHNS and CDR2 SASEGT come from the germline V gene. CDR3 sequence: CASSTKNEQFF. CDR3 DNA sequence: TGTGCCAGCAGTACAAAGAATGAGCAGTTCTTC.

This chain joins TRBV2 and TRBJ2-7, with D unclear. V was pared by 5 bases and J by 9 bases, with 14 bases between. CDR1 SNHLY and CDR2 FYNNEI come from the germline V gene. The CDR3 spans 12 residues. The CDR3 DNA sequence: TGTGCCAGCAGTTCCTCCGGCGGCGCGCAGTACTTC. Translated, it gives CASSSSGGAQYF.

The rearrangement joins TRBV10-1 to TRBJ2-3; 10 positions match TRBD2. Germline CDR1 and CDR2: WNHNN and SYGVQD (reference sequence). This CDR3 comprises 20 residues. Trimming cost V 7 bases and J 2 bases; bases outside gene matches: 21. The CDR3 here is CASTKGVAGGHNHYTDTQYF. The CDR3 nucleotides are TGCGCCAGCACCAAGGGGGTAGCGGGGGGACACAACCACTACACAGATACGCAGTATTTT.

The rearrangement uses TRBV7-3 and TRBJ2-7; the match to TRBD1 covers 9 bases. This CDR3 has 15 amino acids. With V trimmed by 5 bases and J by 3 bases, 8 bases remained unmatched. The germline CDR1 and CDR2 sequences are SGHTA and FQGTGA. CDR3: CASSLGQGGVYEQYF. The CDR3 DNA reads as TGTGCCAGCAGCCTGGGACAGGGAGGGGTCTACGAGCAGTACTTC.

The rearrangement links TRBV5-1 to TRBJ1-2; D call uncertain. Trimming stripped 4 bases from V and 4 bases from J, with 14 bases between. The length of the CDR3 is 14 residues. Looked up from germline, CDR1 is SGHRS and CDR2 is YFSETQ. The CDR3 sequence: CASSPLDTSYGYTF. For the CDR3, the DNA is TGCGCCAGCAGCCCGTTAGACACCTCCTATGGCTACACCTTC.

The chain carries TRBV6-2 or TRBV6-3 and TRBJ1-2; TRBD1 is a possible D gene (5 bases). The V end lost 5 bases, the J end lost 2 bases, and 18 bases lay between the germline ends. Germline V gene lookup returns CDR1 MNHEY and CDR2 SVGEGT. This CDR3 region has 16 residues. CDR3 residues: CASSPWTGTSNYGYTF. CDR3 coding DNA: TGTGCCAGCAGTCCGTGGACCGGGACTTCAAACTATGGCTACACCTTC.